This T cell receptor (beta chain) was found in a study of spatial heterogeneity in lung cancer. MiXCR was run by TCRdb on the 5' RACE reads, yielding one entry per CDR3 protein. The sample lists roughly 79,000 distinct CDR3 sequences; 8% were seen once. This clonotype was counted many times. This CDR3 contains 18 residues. Trimming shortened V by 0 bases and J by 3 bases, and 16 bases separated the two germline ends. Germline CDR1 reads SGDLS; CDR2 reads YYNGEE. Time point specified: sample taken at primary tumor resection. The donors were about 72 patients with non-small cell lung cancer that was early-stage and untreated.

The TCR comes from a male donor with early-stage non-small cell lung cancer. This rearrangement joins TRBV9 to TRBJ2-6, with a weak D call TRBD1 (7 bases). Sequences were derived from PBMCs, sampled at surgery. The CDR3 protein is CASSVGRGGTDGANVLTF. The CDR3 coding sequence is TGTGCCAGCAGCGTAGGTCGCGGAGGGACAGATGGGGCCAACGTCCTGACTTTC. The full variable domain, with the rest looked up from reference TRBV9 and TRBJ2-6, is DSGVTQTPKHLITATGQRVTLRCSPRSGDLSVYWYQQSLDQGLQFLIQYYNGEERAKGNILERFSAQQFPDLHSELNLSSLELGDSALYFCASSVGRGGTDGANVLTFGAGSRLTVL.